This T cell receptor (beta chain) was sequenced during a study of PD-1 blockade in classical Hodgkin lymphoma. Data came from immunoSEQ multiplex PCR; TCRdb stores just in-frame clones and leaves some out. The sample carries about 41,000 clones, roughly 80% recorded once. All the patients suffered relapse after autologous stem cell transplantation, and brentuximab vedotin exposure differed. Complete response, partial response or progressive disease constituted the best response categories observed. Study outcomes and limitations: Undefined causes, possibly disease activity or prior therapy, underlie the repertoire differences. Relapsed/refractory patients reportedly had the lowest baseline TCR diversity, below newly diagnosed patients, who were below healthy donors.

Germline V gene sequence: CDR1 MNHEY, CDR2 SMNVEV (reference sequence). The CDR3 spans 15 residues. The V and J ends lost 5 bases and 7 bases, in that order; junction bases with no gene match: 4. For this clone: What it recognizes is unknown.

The specimen was peripheral blood mononuclear cells (PBMCs), collected at baseline. The V gene is TRBV27, the J gene TRBJ2-2; 13 nucleotides match TRBD2. The origin of this receptor is a human donor with classical Hodgkin lymphoma. Here the CDR3 DNA reads TGTGCCAGCAGTACTGGACTAGCGGGAGTCGGGGAGCTGTTTTTT. Its translation: CASSTGLAGVGELFF.